This T cell receptor beta chain was observed in a study of Ad26.COV2.S vaccination and SARS-CoV-2 variants. Across the whole study: Participants got Ad26.COV2.S intramuscularly, once or twice 56 days apart.

Remarks on this clone: Its antigen is not identified.

As to treatment: some 19 received Ad26.COV2.S at low or high dose, single or two shots; about 5 received placebo; per-sample allocation not given. Sampling occurred on day 63 after the first vaccine or placebo injection. Findings and limits, study-wide: In vaccinated individuals, spike-specific CD8+ and CD4+ T cell responses reportedly displayed substantial breadth. Vaccine and placebo recipients had similar non-spike TCR breadth.

CDR1 SEHNR and CDR2 FQNEAQ come from the germline V gene (reference sequence). CDR3 size: 16 residues. Deletions cut 3 bases from V and 3 bases from J, with 18 bases between. Some clones are missing from TCRdb's copy, which holds only in-frame ones; the method was immunoSEQ multiplex PCR. The table lists approximately 450,000 clones, 80% to 95% of them singletons. V and J are TRBV7-9 and TRBJ2-7; D is perhaps TRBD2 (6 bases). The clonotype originates from a person aged 18-60 years who received the Ad26.COV2.S COVID-19 vaccine or a placebo. The sequenced sample was peripheral blood, obtained in a trial of Ad26.COV2.S vaccine versus placebo. CDR3 residues: CASSLGGTTSSYEQYF. Written as DNA, the CDR3 is TGTGCCAGCAGCTTGGGAGGAACTACTAGTAGCTACGAGCAGTACTTC. The full variable domain, rest sourced from reference TRBV7-9 and TRBJ2-7, is DTGVSQNPRHKITKRGQNVTFRCDPISEHNRLYWYRQTLGQGPEFLTYFQNEAQLEKSRLLSDRFSAERPKGSFSTLEIQRTEQGDSAMYLCASSLGGTTSSYEQYFGPGTRLTVT.